This T cell receptor beta chain stems from a study of cytomegalovirus exposure and HLA in healthy donors. Overall study results and limits: The tendency of first-cohort TCR clusters to co-occur in the 90 to 150 validation repertoires emerged from a later analysis.

Using immunoSEQ multiplex PCR, the repertoire was profiled, and TCRdb retains in-frame clones only, with some absent. Altogether 170,000 or so clones are present, 84% being singletons, with the ten largest covering around 2.8%. Of note for this clone: The antigen remains unidentified.

Unmatched junction bases numbered 7, after V lost 7 bases and J lost 3 bases. The CDR3 has 14 residues. CDR1 and CDR2 (germline): SGDLS, YYNGEE. The chain couples TRBV9 to TRBJ2-3; 8 bases map to TRBD2. The clonotype comes from a woman between 18 and 30 years old in good health and CMV-seropositive. Material: PBMCs. CDR3 sequence: CASGVGGGTDTQYF. The CDR3 nucleotides are TGTGCCAGCGGGGTGGGCGGGGGGACAGATACGCAGTATTTT.